These 19 T cell receptor beta chains came from one sample sequenced in a study of T cells in Graves' hyperthyroidism and ophthalmopathy. The investigators amplified TCR beta CDR3 regions from RNA transcripts. The HTBI set primed first-round TCR CDR3 RT-PCR. TCRdb itself ran the multiplex PCR reads through MiXCR, one entry per CDR3 protein. The table lists around 300,000 distinct CDR3 sequences, around 13% of them singletons, with 20% to 25% in the top ten. Sequencing was done on a sample of blood. These receptors were taken from a woman aged 25 to 39 with Graves' hyperthyroidism.

This clonotype has ten or more counts. The genes are TRBV24-1 and TRBJ2-2; D possibly corresponds to TRBD2 (6 bases). CDR1 is KGHDR, CDR2 SFDVKD, per germline. The CDR3 is made up of 18 amino acids. V lost 3 bases to trimming and J lost 4 bases, with 20 bases between them. The CDR3 nucleotides are TGTGCCACCAGTGATGAGACCCGACTAGGATTACTCACCGGGGAGCTGTTTTTT. Its protein product is CATSDETRLGLLTGELFF.

This clonotype was observed a handful of times. The genes are TRBV7-2 and TRBJ2-3, with a tentative D call TRBD1 (5 bases). CDR3 length equals 16 residues. From germline, CDR1 is SGHTA and CDR2 FQGNSA. Deletions cut 0 bases from V and 5 bases from J, with 15 bases between. CDR3 region: CASSLAPGFKGDTQYF. The CDR3 DNA reads TGTGCCAGCAGCTTAGCCCCAGGGTTTAAGGGAGATACGCAGTATTTT.

In its sample, this clonotype was seen many times. This sequence joins TRBV12-3 or TRBV12-4 and TRBJ2-1; a possible D gene is TRBD2 (5 bases). Deletions cut 3 bases from V and 6 bases from J, with 15 bases between. This CDR3 region has 15 residues. In nucleotides, the CDR3 is TGTGCCAGCAGTTTGCGTGGGAGTCCCTCCAATGAGCAGTTCTTC. Its protein is CASSLRGSPSNEQFF.

This clonotype was recorded only once. The rearrangement uses TRBV29-1 and TRBJ1-1; D is unclear. CDR3 size: 10 residues. Trimming removed 7 bases from V and 0 bases from J, with 3 bases in between. Germline values: CDR1 SQVTM, CDR2 ANQGSEA. The CDR3 DNA follows: TGCAGCGCTATGAACACTGAAGCTTTCTTT. Amino acids: CSAMNTEAFF. The full variable domain, with the rest looked up from reference TRBV29-1 and TRBJ1-1, is SAVISQKPSRDICQRGTSLTIQCQVDSQVTMMFWYRQQPGQSLTLIATANQGSEATYESGFVIDKFPISRPNLTFSTLTVSNMSPEDSSIYLCSAMNTEAFFGQGTRLTVV.

This clonotype was observed many times. The chain has TRBV3-1 and TRBJ1-2; 9 bases align to TRBD1. The germline CDR1 and CDR2 sequences are LGHDT and YNNKEL (reference sequence). This CDR3 region has 15 residues. The V segment lost 3 bases and the J segment 4 bases; nucleotides outside the gene matches: 6. This CDR3 reads CASSQWDRAAYGYTF. The CDR3 DNA follows: TGTGCCAGCAGCCAGTGGGACAGGGCCGCCTATGGCTACACCTTC.

V gene TRBV19 combines with J gene TRBJ2-7; 7 bases fit TRBD1. This CDR3 contains 14 residues. V lost 5 bases, J lost 3 bases, and 7 bases stayed unmatched. Germline V gene lookup returns CDR1 LNHDA and CDR2 SQIVND (reference sequence). The CDR3 DNA reads as TGTGCCAGTAGTTTCTCGACAGGGAGCTACGAGCAGTACTTC. As protein: CASSFSTGSYEQYF.

Only a few counts were recorded for this clonotype. The chain couples TRBV30 to TRBJ1-2; D unresolved. The CDR3 spans 16 residues. The V end was cut by 6 bases, the J end by 5 bases, with 25 bases between. CDR1 and CDR2 from the germline V gene are GTSNPN and SVGIG (reference sequence). The chain's CDR3 is CACPMRATSVPYGYTF. CDR3 bases: TGTGCCTGCCCCATGAGGGCCACATCGGTTCCTTATGGCTACACCTTC.

This clonotype was seen a handful of times. This rearrangement joins TRBV19 to TRBJ2-1, with 8 bases fitting TRBD2. Germline values: CDR1 LNHDA, CDR2 SQIVND (reference sequence). V was pared by 8 bases and J by 6 bases, with 6 bases of the junction left unmatched. CDR3 length: 13 amino acids. The CDR3 region is CASRLANSNEQFF. As DNA, the CDR3 is TGTGCCAGTCGACTAGCGAATAGCAATGAGCAGTTCTTC.

The rearrangement joins TRBV4-2 to TRBJ2-2; D unclear. The CDR3 is 15 residues long. Per the germline V gene, CDR1 is LGHNA and CDR2 is YNFKEQ. V was cut by 0 bases and J by 6 bases, with 11 bases left in between. The CDR3 region is CASSQDPAQAGELFF. The CDR3 DNA reads as TGTGCCAGCAGCCAAGACCCCGCTCAGGCCGGGGAGCTGTTTTTT.

This clonotype was recorded at least ten times. The chain uses TRBV7-9 and TRBJ1-2, with D tentatively TRBD1 (5 bases). Germline lookup yields CDR1 SEHNR and CDR2 FQNEAQ (reference sequence). V lost 4 bases and J lost 4, with 13 bases in between. The CDR3 spans 14 residues. The CDR3 loop is CASSWTGHTYGYTF. CDR3 coding DNA: TGTGCCAGCAGCTGGACTGGACATACCTATGGCTACACCTTC.

This clonotype was counted ten times or more. The chain links TRBV3-1 to TRBJ2-7; D not certain. V was pared by 3 bases and J by 1 base, with 7 bases between. The CDR3 is 13 residues long. In germline, CDR1 is LGHDT, CDR2 YNNKEL (reference sequence). Here the CDR3 DNA reads TGTGCCAGCAGCCAGCCACAGTCCTACGAGCAGTACTTC. It translates to CASSQPQSYEQYF.

In its sample, this clonotype was seen many times. CDR3 residues: CASSLSSGRYEQYF. The CDR3 nucleotides are TGTGCCAGCAGTTTATCGAGCGGGAGGTACGAGCAGTACTTC. The rearrangement joins TRBV27 to TRBJ2-7, with TRBD2 identical over 9 bases. The trim removed 0 bases at V and 4 bases at J, leaving 1 base unmatched. CDR3 length: 14 amino acids. In germline, CDR1 is MNHEY, CDR2 SMNVEV (reference sequence).

Note on this clonotype: The junction departs from the called germline gene at one end, perhaps through a read error. This chain joins TRBV11-2 and TRBJ2-7; TRBD2 aligns across 10 bases. CDR3 length equals 14 residues. Germline-derived CDR1 and CDR2 are SGHAT and FQNNGV. The CDR3 DNA follows: TGTGCCAGCAGCGTTACTAGCGGGACCTACGGGCAGTACTTC. Its protein product is CASSVTSGTYGQYF.

This clonotype was recorded a few times. The rearrangement uses TRBV12-3 or TRBV12-4 and TRBJ2-7; TRBD1 matches at 8 bases. V was pared by 2 bases and J by 6 bases, with 3 bases of the junction left unmatched. The length of the CDR3 is 13 residues. The CDR3 region has the DNA TGTGCCAGCAGTTTATCAGGGGGCAGCGAGCAGTACTTC. Protein: CASSLSGGSEQYF.

The J gene is TRBJ1-4, the V gene TRBV5-5; D possibly corresponds to TRBD1 (5 bases). Germline assignment: CDR1 SGHKS and CDR2 YYEKEE (reference sequence). This CDR3 has 16 amino acids. Trimming removed 2 bases at V and 5 bases at J, with 16 bases between. CDR3 amino acids: CASSFDTIWDNEKLFF. The CDR3 region has the DNA TGTGCCAGCAGCTTCGACACCATTTGGGACAATGAAAAACTGTTTTTT.

In its sample, this clonotype was seen many times. The chain couples TRBV29-1 to TRBJ2-1, with 10 bases fitting TRBD2. Germline loops: CDR1 SQVTM, CDR2 ANQGSEA. V shed 6 bases, J shed 10 bases, and the junction held 9 bases outside the gene matches. The CDR3 covers 13 residues. CDR3 nucleotide sequence: TGCAGCGTGGGACTAGCGCCTCGGGGAGAGCAGTTCTTC. As protein: CSVGLAPRGEQFF.

The table lists this clonotype with a few counts. The V gene is TRBV6-2 or TRBV6-3, the J gene TRBJ2-1; weak D call: TRBD1 (7 bases). Trimming took 10 bases from V and 4 from J, leaving 17 bases between them. Germline CDR1 is MNHEY and CDR2 is SVGEGT. This CDR3 contains 14 residues. CDR3 loop: CATWGDRRYNEQFF. In nucleotides, the CDR3 is TGTGCCACCTGGGGGGACAGAAGATACAATGAGCAGTTCTTC.

This clonotype was observed many times. The genes are TRBV20-1 and TRBJ1-5; 8 bases map to TRBD1. CDR3 length equals 13 residues. Germline V gives CDR1 DFQATT, CDR2 SNEGSKA (reference sequence). The J segment lost 4 bases and the V segment lost 5 bases, leaving 4 bases of the junction unmatched. The CDR3 DNA reads as TGCAGTGCTGGGGACAGGCGAAATCAGCCCCAGCATTTT. This gives the protein CSAGDRRNQPQHF.

This clonotype was seen ten or more times. The chain is built from TRBV6-1 and TRBJ2-7, with TRBD2 identical over 10 bases. The CDR3 has 15 amino acids. Looked up from germline, CDR1 is MNHNS and CDR2 is SASEGT. The J segment lost 0 bases and the V segment lost 6 bases, leaving 5 bases of the junction unmatched. The CDR3 DNA follows: TGTGCCAGCAGAGGCCCTAGCGGGAGCTCCTACGAGCAGTACTTC. Encoded protein: CASRGPSGSSYEQYF.